Listed here are 24 T cell receptor beta chains from one sample, sequenced in a study of tumor-infiltrating lymphocytes in primary liver carcinoma. Joint extraction of RNA and DNA used roughly 18-34 mg of bulk tissue that was unsorted. Constant-region priming of 500 ng total RNA yielded TCR beta cDNA. It was through three nested multiplex PCR rounds of slightly modified ARM-PCR that TCR beta libraries arose. Running around 9 cycles apiece, the first two PCR rounds relied on TRBV1-TRBV30 forward primers together with a C-beta reverse primer. TCRdb called the multiplex PCR reads again in MiXCR, with one record for every CDR3 protein. The sample holds 80,000 or so distinct CDR3 sequences, about two thirds seen once. What was sequenced was liver tumor tissue from sampling region 4. Indicated subset: tumor region T4, right-lateral pole. These TCRs come from an older woman with primary liver carcinoma and hepatitis B virus infection.

Comment on this clonotype: Germline and junction disagree at one end, which may indicate a read error. The V and J genes are TRBV12-3 or TRBV12-4 and TRBJ1-1, with D uncertain. The CDR3 consists of 13 residues. The CDR3, as DNA: TGTGCCGGCAGTCATGGACGGAACACTGAAGCTCTCTTT. It specifies CAGSHGRNTEALF.

This chain links TRBV6-9 with TRBJ2-1, with 8 bases identical to TRBD2. The CDR3 spans 16 residues. The ends lost 7 bases at V and 4 bases at J; junction bases unmatched: 12. Germline-derived CDR1 and CDR2 are MNHGY and SVAAGI. CDR3 protein: CASNLTSGRCYNEQFF. In DNA form, the CDR3 reads TGTGCCAGCAACCTTACAAGCGGGAGATGTTACAATGAGCAGTTCTTC.

With regard to this clonotype: A junction end diverges from the germline sequence, so it may reflect a read error. The rearrangement joins TRBV5-1 to TRBJ1-4; 9 bases align to TRBD1. This CDR3 comprises 19 residues. Per germline, CDR1 SGHRS and CDR2 YFSETQ. The CDR3 sequence is CVSSFGNRDRELTNEKLFF. CDR3 sequence (DNA): TGCGTCAGCAGCTTTGGGAACCGGGACAGGGAGCTTACTAATGAAAAACTGTTTTTT.

In regard to this clonotype: Germline is not matched at one junction end, which may reflect a read error. This chain connects TRBV4-1 to TRBJ1-4; possibly TRBD1 for D (6 bases). This CDR3 spans 18 amino acids. Germline CDR1 reads MGHRA; CDR2 reads YSYEKL. CDR3 sequence (DNA): TGCGCCAGCAGCCAAGAAGTGGGGAGGGGGGATCGGCAAGAAAAATTGTTTTTT. It codes for CASSQEVGRGDRQEKLFF.

The genes are TRBV12-3 or TRBV12-4 and TRBJ1-1; D unresolved. V shed 7 bases and J shed 7 bases, with 13 bases lying between them. The CDR3 runs 12 residues. In nucleotides, the CDR3 is TGTGCCAGCATCGAAACTAGCATTGAAGCTTTCTTT. Protein sequence: CASIETSIEAFF.

Note on this clonotype: An end of the junction does not agree with germline; a read error may underlie this. This chain's CDR3 is CASSGQASGTHYF. CDR3 coding DNA: TGTGCCAGCAGTGGCCAAGCGAGTGGGACCCACTACTTC. The rearrangement uses TRBV12-3 or TRBV12-4 and TRBJ2-5, with D perhaps given as TRBD1 or TRBD2 (5 bases each). CDR3 length: 13 residues.

In the case of this clonotype: This may come from a read error, since a much larger clone is one base off. The gene calls are TRBV30 and TRBJ1-2; 9 bases align to TRBD1. Germline V gene lookup returns CDR1 GTSNPN and CDR2 SVGIG (reference sequence). The CDR3 consists of 13 residues. CDR3 nucleotides: TGTGCCTGGAGTCAGGGACAGGGAAGGGGCTGCACCTTC. Amino acids: CAWSQGQGRGCTF.

Of note for this clonotype: One junction end does not reproduce the germline sequence, and a read error may be involved. J is TRBJ2-1 and V is TRBV4-1; a possible D gene is TRBD1 (6 bases). Germline V gene lookup returns CDR1 MGHRA and CDR2 YSYEKL. This CDR3 spans 16 amino acids. The CDR3 region has the DNA TGCGCAAGCAGCCAAGATCCAGGGGCCCAAGTGGGTGAGCAATTGTTC. This translates into CASSQDPGAQVGEQLF.

A remark on this clonotype: One end of the junction is discordant with germline, which a read error may explain. The V gene is TRBV6-1, the J gene TRBJ2-3; D not certain. This CDR3 contains 15 residues. CDR1 and CDR2 from the germline V gene are MNHNS and SASEGT. CDR3 nucleotide sequence: TGTGCCAGCTCCCGAGCCAGCGTGAGCTTCGATACGCAGTGTTTT. It translates to CASSRASVSFDTQCF.

This clonotype was recorded at least ten times. The chain employs TRBV4-2 and TRBJ2-1; tentatively, D is TRBD2 (6 bases). The V end lost 2 bases, the J end lost 4 bases, and 21 bases lay between the germline ends. This CDR3 contains 18 residues. The V gene's germline CDR1 is LGHNA and CDR2 YNFKEQ. CDR3: CASSQQGRGTISYNEQFF. The CDR3 DNA follows: TGTGCCAGCAGCCAACAGGGCCGGGGGACGATTTCATACAATGAGCAGTTCTTC.

Details on this clonotype: Here the CDR3 omits its conserved ending phenylalanine or tryptophan, so a read error is the likely source. The V and J genes are TRBV7-8 and TRBJ1-1; tentatively, D is TRBD1 (6 bases). The germline V gene has CDR1 SGHVS and CDR2 FQNEAQ. CDR3 length: 17 amino acids. CDR3 bases: TGTACCAGCAGCTTAACCGGGGGCAGGGGTTTAAGGACTGAAGCTTTCTTA. It yields the protein CTSSLTGGRGLRTEAFL.

Concerning this clonotype itself: One end of the junction is discordant with germline, which a read error may explain. The chain couples TRBV11-3 to TRBJ2-1; no reliable D call. The CDR3 is made up of 14 amino acids. The germline V gene has CDR1 SGHNT and CDR2 YENEEA. CDR3 DNA sequence: TGTACCAGCAGCTTAGGCGAGAGCACTAATGAGCGGTTCTTC. Translation gives CTSSLGESTNERFF.

Points on this clonotype: Because it lacks the conserved phenylalanine or tryptophan at the end, this CDR3 is likely a read error. The rearrangement joins TRBV5-1 to TRBJ2-1; 10 bases fit TRBD2. The germline V gene has CDR1 SGHRS and CDR2 YFSETQ. With 0 bases clipped from V and 7 bases from J, the junction kept 7 bases outside the gene matches. This CDR3 has 16 amino acids. For the CDR3, the DNA is TGCGCCAGCAGCTTGGGCGGTGCTAGCGGGGGTAATGAGCAGTTCCTC. It translates to CASSLGGASGGNEQFL.

The chain is built from TRBV28 and TRBJ1-3; D perhaps matches TRBD1 (5 bases). CDR3 length: 14 residues. Trimming pared 6 bases from V and 5 bases from J, leaving 14 bases between. Germline V gives CDR1 MDHEN, CDR2 SYDVKM. Written as DNA, the CDR3 is TGTGCCAGCAGCTCCAGGGTGTGCAGAAACACCATATATTTT. The encoded protein is CASSSRVCRNTIYF.

As regards this clonotype: The conserved closing phenylalanine or tryptophan is absent in this CDR3, likely reflecting a read error. CDR3 sequence reads: CASSPATSSQQDGELFL. For the CDR3, the DNA is TGTGCCAGCAGCCCAGCCACTAGCTCCCAACAGGACGGGGAGCTGTTTCTT. This chain connects TRBV4-2 to TRBJ2-2; the D gene is possibly TRBD2 (6 bases). The germline gives CDR1 LGHNA, CDR2 YNFKEQ. The V end was cut by 4 bases, the J end by 7 bases, with 22 bases between. The CDR3 contains 17 residues.

This clonotype was seen at least ten times. The V call is TRBV6-1, the J call TRBJ2-2; the D is unclear. The V end was cut by 3 bases, the J end by 3 bases, with 8 bases between. CDR1 and CDR2 (germline): MNHNS, SASEGT. The CDR3 length is 14 residues. DNA of the CDR3: TGTGCCAGCAGTGACCTAGGTTACACCGGGGAGCTGTTTTTT. This translates into CASSDLGYTGELFF.

This clonotype was recorded at least ten times. The rearrangement joins TRBV6-1 to TRBJ2-3; 9 bases match TRBD1. V trimming: 3 bases; J trimming: 4 bases; junction bases outside the gene matches: 5. Germline V gene data show CDR1 as MNHNS and CDR2 as SASEGT. The CDR3 spans 15 residues. The CDR3 region is CASSDGQGNSDTQYF. For the CDR3, the DNA is TGTGCCAGCAGTGACGGACAGGGGAATTCAGATACGCAGTATTTT.

Ten or more counts support this clonotype. The chain recombines TRBV12-3 or TRBV12-4 with TRBJ2-5; D is possibly TRBD2 (6 bases). CDR3 length: 15 residues. Trimming stripped 4 bases from V and 4 bases from J, with 16 bases between. CDR3 loop: CASSSWGTSGETQYF. For the CDR3, the DNA is TGTGCCAGCAGTTCTTGGGGGACTTCGGGAGAGACCCAGTACTTC.

Concerning this clonotype: The germline gene is not matched at one end of the junction; a read error may be the cause. The J gene is TRBJ2-1, the V gene TRBV6-1; TRBD1 matches at 8 bases. This CDR3 has 16 residues. The germline V gene encodes CDR1 MNHNS and CDR2 SASEGT. The CDR3 spells CASWGQEHDSYNEQSF. Here the CDR3 DNA reads TGTGCCAGCTGGGGACAGGAACACGACTCCTACAATGAGCAGTCCTTC.

This clonotype was recorded once. Here the CDR3 omits its conserved ending phenylalanine or tryptophan, so a read error is the likely source. The chain has TRBV29-1 and TRBJ1-1; D is unresolved. This CDR3 is 12 amino acids long. Germline V gene lookup returns CDR1 SQVTM and CDR2 ANQGSEA. The CDR3 loop reads CGVRDGHTEAFY. In nucleotides, the CDR3 is TGCGGCGTTCGTGACGGACACACTGAAGCTTTCTAT.

Remarks on this clonotype: An end of the junction does not agree with germline; a read error may underlie this. The chain uses TRBV11-2 and TRBJ2-2; D possibly corresponds to TRBD2 (5 bases). The CDR3 sequence is 13 residues long. CDR1 and CDR2 (germline): SGHAT, FQNNGV. This CDR3 reads CASRLDRTGVLFF. The DNA of the CDR3 is TGTGCCAGCAGATTAGATAGGACTGGGGTGCTGTTTTTC. Full variable domain (rest looked up from reference TRBV11-2 and TRBJ2-2): EAGVAQSPRYKIIEKRQSVAFWCNPISGHATLYWYQQILGQGPKLLIQFQNNGVVDDSQLPKDRFSAERLKGVDSTLKIQPAKLEDSAVYLCASRLDRTGVLFFGEGSRLTVL.

A remark on this clonotype: One end of the junction fails to match germline, which may point to a read error. This chain links TRBV10-2 with TRBJ2-1; the D is unclear. There are 15 residues in the CDR3. The germline V gene has CDR1 WSHSY and CDR2 SAAADI. CDR3 in DNA: TGCGCCAACAGTGCGATAGCAGCTGCCTATGGTGAGCAGTTCTTT. Protein: CANSAIAAAYGEQFF.

In the case of this clonotype: One end of the junction is discordant with germline, which a read error may explain. CDR3 bases: TGTGCCAGCAGCTTGTTTGTGCGGGGTACCGGGGAGCTATTTTTT. Amino acid sequence: CASSLFVRGTGELFF. The rearrangement joins TRBV5-5 to TRBJ2-2; TRBD2 might be the D (6 bases). The length of the CDR3 is 15 residues. Per germline, CDR1 SGHKS and CDR2 YYEKEE (reference sequence).

Turning to this clonotype: Germline and junction disagree at one end, which may indicate a read error. The chain uses TRBV11-2 and TRBJ2-4; no definite D call. The CDR3 is 15 amino acids. Germline values: CDR1 SGHAT, CDR2 FQNNGV. The CDR3 loop reads CASNLDGWWCDIQYF. The DNA for the CDR3 is TGTGCCAGCAACTTAGATGGTTGGTGGTGCGACATTCAGTACTTC.